This T cell receptor (beta chain) was sequenced in a study of PD-1 blockade in classical Hodgkin lymphoma. About the study: Intravenous nivolumab at 3 mg/kg was given to patients every 2 weeks.

Whole-study findings and limits: Whoever responded completely had baseline diversity much like that seen in newly diagnosed patients. Only CD4+ TCR diversity, not CD8+, had risen significantly by C4D1. Reports described newly diagnosed patients as having lower baseline TCR diversity than healthy donors.

This CDR3 spans 18 amino acids. Germline V gene data show CDR1 as SGDLS and CDR2 as YYNGEE. Trimming pared 1 base from V and 1 base from J, leaving 17 bases between. The repertoire was sequenced with immunoSEQ multiplex PCR; TCRdb's copy has only in-frame clones and lacks some. The profile shows about 2,800 clones, over 55% of them singletons. In the case of this clone: Its specificity is unknown.

Every patient had relapsed following autologous stem cell transplantation, and cohorts differed in brentuximab vedotin exposure. Isolated CD8+ T cells were derived from thawed PBMCs through magnetic negative selection. The sequences come from CD8+ T cells from blood, collected at baseline. This clonotype originated in a human donor with classical Hodgkin lymphoma. The chain joins TRBV9 to TRBJ2-2; weak D call: TRBD1 (5 bases). The CDR3 is CASSVTGQPALNTGELFF. Written as DNA, the CDR3 is TGTGCCAGCAGCGTAACAGGTCAGCCGGCCCTGAACACCGGGGAGCTGTTTTTT.